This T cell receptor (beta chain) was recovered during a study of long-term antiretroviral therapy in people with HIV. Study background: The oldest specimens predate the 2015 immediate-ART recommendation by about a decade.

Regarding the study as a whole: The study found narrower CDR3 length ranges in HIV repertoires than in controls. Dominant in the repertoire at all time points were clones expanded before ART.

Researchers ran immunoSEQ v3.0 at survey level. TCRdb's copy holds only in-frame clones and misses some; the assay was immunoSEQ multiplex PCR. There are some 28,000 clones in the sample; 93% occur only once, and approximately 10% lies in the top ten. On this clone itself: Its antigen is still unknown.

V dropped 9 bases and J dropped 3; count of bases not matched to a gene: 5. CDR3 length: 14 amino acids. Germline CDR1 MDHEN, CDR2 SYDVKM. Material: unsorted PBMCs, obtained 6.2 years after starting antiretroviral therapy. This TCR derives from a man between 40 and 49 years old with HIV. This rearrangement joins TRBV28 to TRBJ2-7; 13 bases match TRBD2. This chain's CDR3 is CASMTSGRFYEQYF. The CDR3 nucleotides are TGTGCCAGTATGACTAGCGGGAGGTTCTACGAGCAGTACTTC.